Described below is a single T cell receptor (beta chain) sequence and its context. This receptor's antigen is unknown. Qualities for individual bases were not recorded, and no much larger clone is one base off. Patients with a history of autoimmune disease or receiving systemic immunosuppression were excluded from the trial. Peripheral blood for TCR sequencing was collected from all dose cohorts at baseline, on cycle 4 day 1, and on cycle 7 day 1. Samples came from an open-label, multicenter, first-in-human phase I dose-escalation trial of ivuxolimab. Adults with locally advanced or metastatic melanoma, renal cell carcinoma, hepatocellular carcinoma or head and neck squamous cell carcinoma were enrolled in the trial. Before TCR sequencing, CD4+ T cells and CD8+ T cells from peripheral blood were sorted into separate populations. According to the germline V gene, CDR1 reads SGDLS and CDR2 reads YYNGEE. Clipping removes 4 bases from V and 8 bases from J, with 9 as the unmatched junction base count. The CDR3 measures 15 amino acids from cysteine to phenylalanine. Only the CDR3 region is kept as DNA, spanning 45 bases read in frame from base 1.

This specimen comes from a study of OX40 agonist ivuxolimab in advanced cancers. Regarding the study in general: Ivuxolimab was an agonistic, fully human IgG2 monoclonal antibody directed against OX40 (CD134), a costimulatory receptor. Intravenous ivuxolimab was administered to patients every 2 weeks at six dose levels: 0.01, 0.1, 0.3, 1.5, 3 and 10 mg/kg. Of the roughly 52 patients in dose escalation, about 20 had hepatocellular carcinoma, about 15 had melanoma, 9 had renal cell carcinoma and 9 had head and neck cancer. In the dose-escalation cohort, 70% to 90% of patients were male, and the mean age was approximately 60 years with a range of about 20 to 90. Prior anti-PD-1, anti-PD-L1 or anti-CTLA-4 therapy was permitted, and checkpoint inhibitors had been received by about 44% of dose-escalation patients. Partial responses were achieved by three dose-escalation patients, of whom one had hepatocellular carcinoma and two had cutaneous melanoma. Peripheral TCRbeta sequencing aimed to test whether ivuxolimab altered TCR sequence diversity and caused clonal T-cell expansion. The paper covers the monotherapy dose-escalation part of the phase I ivuxolimab trial, which included N of about 50 patients.

For sequencing of the TCRbeta CDR3 region, genomic DNA was extracted from the sorted cells. The immunoSEQ Assay was used to sequence the TCRbeta CDR3 regions. Held by TCRdb, this immuneACCESS table contains in-frame sequences only and omits some clones. Under half of the omission traces to an unresolved V gene where checked; the cause of the rest is unknown. This sample lists 48,000 or so clones; nearly 85% were detected once. The ten biggest clones cover about 1% of the sample. Summary of the overall study and its limitations: On average, CD8+ T cells showed more expanded clones than CD4+ T cells after ivuxolimab. Partial responders in the 0.1-3.0 mg/kg groups had among the lowest normalized peripheral clonal expansion, especially among CD8+ T cells. At doses of 0.1 to 3.0 mg/kg, clonal expansion of both CD4+ and CD8+ blood T cells was observed from baseline to week 6. Antigen specificity was not determined for the clonally expanded peripheral T cells. Low levels of normalized T-cell clonal expansion were also shown by some nonresponding patients.

Sample: CD4+ or CD8+ T cells sorted from blood, taken in a trial of the OX40 agonist ivuxolimab. The clonotype was recovered from an adult with an advanced solid tumor such as melanoma, head and neck, liver or kidney cancer. Rearrangement joined TRBV9 to TRBJ2-4; TRBD1 agrees with 10 junctional bases. The nucleotide sequence is TGTGCCAGCAGCCCAGGGGACAGGGGTGGGTACATTCAGTACTTC. This codes for CASSPGDRGGYIQYF.